The clone carrying this T cell receptor beta chain was seen more than once but under ten times. Its specificity is not known. Using immunoSEQ multiplex PCR, the repertoire was profiled, and TCRdb retains in-frame clones only, with some absent. The sample holds 150,000 to 200,000 clones; over 75% are singletons and the top ten take about 3%. These data originate in a study of T cell responses to AZD1222 COVID-19 vaccine. Study-wide results and caveats: Unmutated regions of variants are reportedly targeted by nearly half of spike-specific TCRs.

Trimming took 5 bases from V and 6 from J, leaving 19 bases between them. Germline CDR1 is SGHVS and CDR2 is FQNEAQ. The CDR3 has 15 residues. The starting material was peripheral blood, obtained on day 0 of AZD1222 vaccination. The rearrangement links TRBV7-8 to TRBJ1-2; tentative D call: TRBD1 (6 bases). This clonotype originated in an adult in good health. The chain's CDR3 is CASSQRTVASDGYTF. The CDR3, as DNA: TGTGCCAGCAGCCAAAGGACAGTGGCTTCGGATGGCTACACCTTC. Variable domain in full (rest from reference TRBV7-8 and TRBJ1-2): GAGVSQSPRYKVAKRGQDVALRCDPISGHVSLFWYQQALGQGPEFLTYFQNEAQLDKSGLPSDRFFAERPEGSVSTLKIQRTQQEDSAVYLCASSQRTVASDGYTFGSGTRLTVV.